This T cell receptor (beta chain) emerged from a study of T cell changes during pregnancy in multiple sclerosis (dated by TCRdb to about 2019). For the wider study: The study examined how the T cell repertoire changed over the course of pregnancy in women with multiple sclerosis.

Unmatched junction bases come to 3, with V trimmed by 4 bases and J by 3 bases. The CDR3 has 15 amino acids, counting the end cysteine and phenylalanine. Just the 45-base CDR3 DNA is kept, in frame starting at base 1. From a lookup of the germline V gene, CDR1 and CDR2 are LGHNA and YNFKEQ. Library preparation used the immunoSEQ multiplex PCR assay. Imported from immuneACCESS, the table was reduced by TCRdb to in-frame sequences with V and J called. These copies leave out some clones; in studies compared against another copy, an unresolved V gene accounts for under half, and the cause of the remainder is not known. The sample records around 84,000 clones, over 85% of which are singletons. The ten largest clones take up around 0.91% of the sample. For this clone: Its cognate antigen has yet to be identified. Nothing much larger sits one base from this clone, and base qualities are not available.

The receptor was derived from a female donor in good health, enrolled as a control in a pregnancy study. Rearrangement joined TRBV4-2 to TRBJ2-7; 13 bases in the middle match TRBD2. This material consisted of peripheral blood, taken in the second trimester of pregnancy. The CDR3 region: CASSRGTSGDYEQYF. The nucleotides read TGTGCCAGCAGCCGGGGGACTAGCGGGGACTACGAGCAGTACTTC.